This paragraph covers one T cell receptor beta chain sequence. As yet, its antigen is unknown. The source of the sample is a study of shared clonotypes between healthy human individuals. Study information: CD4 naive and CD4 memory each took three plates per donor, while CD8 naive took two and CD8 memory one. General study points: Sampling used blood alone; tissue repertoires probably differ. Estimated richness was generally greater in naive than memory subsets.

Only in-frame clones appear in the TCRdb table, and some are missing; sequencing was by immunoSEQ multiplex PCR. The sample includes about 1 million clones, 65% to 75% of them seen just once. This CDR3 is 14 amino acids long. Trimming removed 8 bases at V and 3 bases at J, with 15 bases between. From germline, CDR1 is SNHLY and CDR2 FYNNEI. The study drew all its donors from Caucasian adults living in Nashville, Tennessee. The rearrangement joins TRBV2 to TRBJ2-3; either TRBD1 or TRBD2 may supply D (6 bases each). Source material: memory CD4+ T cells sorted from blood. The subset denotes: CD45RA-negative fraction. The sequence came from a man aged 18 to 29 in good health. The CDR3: CASWLGGGTDTQYF. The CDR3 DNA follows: TGTGCCAGCTGGTTGGGGGGCGGAACAGATACGCAGTATTTT.